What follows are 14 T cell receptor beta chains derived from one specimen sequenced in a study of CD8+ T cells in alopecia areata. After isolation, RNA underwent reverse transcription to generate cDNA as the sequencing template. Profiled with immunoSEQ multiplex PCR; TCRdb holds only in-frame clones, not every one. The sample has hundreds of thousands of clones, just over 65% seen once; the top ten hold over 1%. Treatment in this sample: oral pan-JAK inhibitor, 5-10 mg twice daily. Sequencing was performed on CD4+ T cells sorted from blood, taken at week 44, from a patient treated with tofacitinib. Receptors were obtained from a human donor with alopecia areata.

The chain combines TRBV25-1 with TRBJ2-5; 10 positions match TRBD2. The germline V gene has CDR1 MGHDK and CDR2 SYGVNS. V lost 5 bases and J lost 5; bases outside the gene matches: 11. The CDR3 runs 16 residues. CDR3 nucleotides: TGTGCCAGCAGTTTTTGGAGCGGGGGGGCACGGGAGACCCAGTACTTC. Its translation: CASSFWSGGARETQYF. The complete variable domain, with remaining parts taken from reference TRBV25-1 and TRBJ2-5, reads EADIYQTPRYLVIGTGKKITLECSQTMGHDKMYWYQQDPGMELHLIHYSYGVNSTEKGDLSSESTVSRIRTEHFPLTLESARPSHTSQYLCASSFWSGGARETQYFGPGTRLLVL.

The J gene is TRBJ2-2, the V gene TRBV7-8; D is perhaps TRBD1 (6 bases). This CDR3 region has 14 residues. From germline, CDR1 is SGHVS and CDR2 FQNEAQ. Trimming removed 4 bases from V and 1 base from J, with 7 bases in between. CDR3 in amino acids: CASSSQGNTGELFF. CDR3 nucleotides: TGTGCCAGCAGCTCACAGGGGAACACCGGGGAGCTGTTTTTT.

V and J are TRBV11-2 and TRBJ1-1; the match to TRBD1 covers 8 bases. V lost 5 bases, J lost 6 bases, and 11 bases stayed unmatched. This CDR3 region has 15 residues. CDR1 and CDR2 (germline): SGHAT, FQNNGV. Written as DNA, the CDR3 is TGTGCCAGCAGCGGACCAGGACAGGGATCCCCTGAAGCTTTCTTT. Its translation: CASSGPGQGSPEAFF.

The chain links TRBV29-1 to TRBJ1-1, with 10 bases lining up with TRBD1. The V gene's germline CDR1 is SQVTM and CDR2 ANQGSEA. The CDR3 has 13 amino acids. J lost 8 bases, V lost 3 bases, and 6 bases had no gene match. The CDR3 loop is CSVDPRDRGEAFF. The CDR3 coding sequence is TGCAGCGTTGATCCCCGGGACAGGGGCGAAGCTTTCTTT.

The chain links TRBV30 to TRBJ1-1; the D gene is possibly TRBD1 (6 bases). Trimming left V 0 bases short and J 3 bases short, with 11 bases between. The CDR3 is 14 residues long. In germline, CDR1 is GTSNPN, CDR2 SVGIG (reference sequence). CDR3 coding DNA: TGTGCCTGGAGTGTGAAAGGGGGACACACTGAAGCTTTCTTT. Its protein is CAWSVKGGHTEAFF.

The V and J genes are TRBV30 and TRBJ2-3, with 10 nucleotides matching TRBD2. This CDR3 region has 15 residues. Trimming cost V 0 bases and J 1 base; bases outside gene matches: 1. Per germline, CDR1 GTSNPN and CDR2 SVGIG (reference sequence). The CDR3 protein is CAWSVTSGGTDTQYF. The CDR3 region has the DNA TGTGCCTGGAGTGTAACTAGCGGGGGCACAGATACGCAGTATTTT.

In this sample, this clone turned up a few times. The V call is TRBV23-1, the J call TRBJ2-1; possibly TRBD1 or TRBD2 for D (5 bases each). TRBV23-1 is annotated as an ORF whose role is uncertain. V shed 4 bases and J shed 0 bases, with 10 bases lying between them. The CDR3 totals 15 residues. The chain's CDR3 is CASSPRGYSYNEQFF. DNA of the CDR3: TGCGCCAGCAGTCCCCGGGGCTACTCCTACAATGAGCAGTTCTTC.

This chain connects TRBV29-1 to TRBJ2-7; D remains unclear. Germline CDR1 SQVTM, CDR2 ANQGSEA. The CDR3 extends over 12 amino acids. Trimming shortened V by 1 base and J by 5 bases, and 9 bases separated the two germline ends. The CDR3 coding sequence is TGCAGCGTTGAAGCATCTTCGGACGAGCAGTACTTC. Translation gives CSVEASSDEQYF.

This chain's CDR3 is CSVDTRLASTDTQYF. CDR3 DNA sequence: TGCAGCGTTGATACTAGACTAGCCAGCACAGATACGCAGTATTTT. V and J are TRBV29-1 and TRBJ2-3; 7 nucleotides match TRBD2. CDR1 is SQVTM and CDR2 is ANQGSEA in the germline V gene. This CDR3 is 15 amino acids long. J was trimmed by 0 bases and V by 3 bases; bases with no gene match: 6.

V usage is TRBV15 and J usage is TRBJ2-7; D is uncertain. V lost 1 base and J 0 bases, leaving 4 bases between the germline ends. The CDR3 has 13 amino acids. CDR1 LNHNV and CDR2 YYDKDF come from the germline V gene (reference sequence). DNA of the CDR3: TGTGCCACCAGCAGAGGTTCCTCCTACGAGCAGTACTTC. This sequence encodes CATSRGSSYEQYF.

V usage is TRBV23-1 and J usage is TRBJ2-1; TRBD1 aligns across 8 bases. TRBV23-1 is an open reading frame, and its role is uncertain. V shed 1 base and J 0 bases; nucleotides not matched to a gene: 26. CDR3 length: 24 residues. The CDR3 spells CASSQLLRQGPRFPLSASYNEQFF. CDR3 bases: TGCGCCAGCAGTCAATTGCTGCGACAGGGGCCTCGGTTTCCCCTATCGGCCTCCTACAATGAGCAGTTCTTC.

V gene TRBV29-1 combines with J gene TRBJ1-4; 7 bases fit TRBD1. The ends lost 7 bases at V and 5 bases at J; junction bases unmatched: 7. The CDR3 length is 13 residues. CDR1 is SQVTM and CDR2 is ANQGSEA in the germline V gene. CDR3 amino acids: CSARGRTNEKLFF. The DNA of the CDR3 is TGCAGCGCAAGGGGGCGAACAAATGAAAAACTGTTTTTT.

For the CDR3, the DNA is TGCAGCGTGGGGGACCGAGCTAACTATGGCTACACCTTC. Translated, it gives CSVGDRANYGYTF. The chain has TRBV29-1 and TRBJ1-2; TRBD1 might be the D (5 bases). V was shortened by 6 bases and J by 0 bases, with 11 bases between the two germline ends. This CDR3 comprises 13 residues. Germline CDR1 is SQVTM and CDR2 is ANQGSEA.

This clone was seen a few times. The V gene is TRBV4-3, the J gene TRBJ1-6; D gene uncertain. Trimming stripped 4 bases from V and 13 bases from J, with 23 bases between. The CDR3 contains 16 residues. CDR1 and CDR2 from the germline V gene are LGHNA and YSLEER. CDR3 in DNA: TGCGCCAGCAGCCTCACATACCCCCCGGGAGTAAGGCCCCTCCACTTT. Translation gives CASSLTYPPGVRPLHF.